This paragraph covers one TCR beta chain sequence. The CDR3 length is 14 residues. Trimming took off 4 bases at V and 6 bases at J, with 12 bases between the two ends. The germline V gene has CDR1 MNHEY and CDR2 SVGAGI. This table comes from immunoSEQ multiplex PCR, and its TCRdb copy is limited to in-frame clones, with some not included. The sample lists around 57,000 clones, around 94% occurring once. The sample is drawn from a study of T cell changes during pregnancy in multiple sclerosis. V is TRBV6-5 and J is TRBJ1-4; possibly TRBD1 for D (6 bases). The sequence came from a female donor with multiple sclerosis, enrolled in a pregnancy study. Here the sequenced sample was CD4+ T cells from peripheral blood mononuclear cells, taken in the third trimester of pregnancy. The CDR3 reads CASSSEPGDEKLFF. DNA for the CDR3: TGTGCCAGCAGTTCGGAGCCAGGGGATGAAAAACTGTTTTTT.